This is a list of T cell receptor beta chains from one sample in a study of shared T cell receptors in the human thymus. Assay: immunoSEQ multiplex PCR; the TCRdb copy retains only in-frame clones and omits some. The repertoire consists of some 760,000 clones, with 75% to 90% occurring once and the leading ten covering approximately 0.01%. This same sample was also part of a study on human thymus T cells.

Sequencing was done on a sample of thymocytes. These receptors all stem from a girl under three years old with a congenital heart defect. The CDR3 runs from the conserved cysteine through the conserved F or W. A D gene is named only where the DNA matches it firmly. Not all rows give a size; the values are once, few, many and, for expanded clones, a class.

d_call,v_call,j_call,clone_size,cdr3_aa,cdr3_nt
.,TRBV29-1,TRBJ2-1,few,CSVPGDEQFF,TGCAGCGTTCCGGGGGATGAGCAGTTCTTC
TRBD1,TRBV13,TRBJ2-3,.,CASSIRLGGGTDTQYF,TGTGCCAGCAGCATCCGGTTAGGGGGCGGGACAGATACGCAGTATTTT
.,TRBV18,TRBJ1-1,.,CASSLPRDSTHTEAFF,TGTGCCAGCTCACTCCCCAGGGATTCAACCCACACTGAAGCTTTCTTT
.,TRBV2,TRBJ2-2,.,CASSTGTFETGELFF,TGTGCCAGCAGTACTGGGACATTCGAGACCGGGGAGCTGTTTTTT
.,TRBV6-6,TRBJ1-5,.,CASSYSGRVQQPQHF,TGTGCCAGCAGTTACTCCGGTCGGGTACAACAGCCCCAGCATTTT
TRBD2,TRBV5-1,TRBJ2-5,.,CASSRPGTSGGDWKETQYF,TGCGCCAGCAGCCGACCCGGGACTAGCGGGGGGGATTGGAAAGAGACCCAGTACTTC
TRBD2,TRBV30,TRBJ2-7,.,CAWSEEGLPYEQYF,TGTGCCTGGAGTGAGGAGGGACTACCCTACGAGCAGTACTTC
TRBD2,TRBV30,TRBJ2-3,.,CAWSGKRGGHADTQYF,TGTGCCTGGAGTGGGAAGCGGGGGGGCCACGCAGATACGCAGTATTTT
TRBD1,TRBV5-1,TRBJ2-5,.,CASSVGQQETQYF,TGCGCCAGCAGCGTGGGACAGCAAGAGACCCAGTACTTC
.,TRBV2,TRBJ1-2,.,CASSERWGPIYGYTF,TGTGCCAGCAGTGAACGATGGGGGCCGATCTATGGCTACACCTTC
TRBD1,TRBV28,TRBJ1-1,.,CASSWDRGEVAFF,TGTGCCAGCAGTTGGGACAGGGGGGAGGTAGCTTTCTTT
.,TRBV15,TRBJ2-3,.,CATSRVGPRTDTQYF,TGTGCCACCAGCAGAGTTGGGCCGAGAACAGATACGCAGTATTTT
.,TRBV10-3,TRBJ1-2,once,CAISESQGLRGYTF,TGTGCCATCAGTGAGTCCCAGGGCCTGAGGGGCTACACCTTC
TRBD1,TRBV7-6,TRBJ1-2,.,CASRGVGTAYGYTF,TGTGCCAGCAGAGGCGTCGGGACAGCCTATGGCTACACCTTC
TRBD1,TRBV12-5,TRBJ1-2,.,CASGFTGGSRGVFPYGYTF,TGTGCTAGTGGTTTTACAGGGGGCTCAAGAGGAGTGTTCCCCTATGGCTACACCTTC
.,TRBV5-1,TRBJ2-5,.,CASSLGEETQYF,TGCGCCAGCAGCTTGGGAGAGGAGACCCAGTACTTC
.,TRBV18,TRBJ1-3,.,CASSPGPSGRLGNTIYF,TGTGCCAGCTCACCGGGCCCATCAGGGCGCCTAGGAAACACCATATATTTT
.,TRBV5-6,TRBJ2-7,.,CASSCRDSYEQYF,TGTGCCAGCAGCTGCCGGGACTCCTACGAGCAGTACTTC
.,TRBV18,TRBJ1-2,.,CASSPRSEGYTF,TGTGCCAGCTCACCTAGGAGCGAAGGCTACACCTTC
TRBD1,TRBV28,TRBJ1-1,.,CASTSGQTREAFF,TGTGCCAGCACATCGGGACAGACCAGGGAAGCTTTCTTT
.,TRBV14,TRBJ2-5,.,CASSLCRDIAPETQYF,TGTGCCAGCAGCCTCTGCCGGGACATAGCTCCCGAGACCCAGTACTTC
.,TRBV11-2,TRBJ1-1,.,CASSLTFGIEAFF,TGTGCCAGCAGCTTAACGTTCGGGATAGAAGCTTTCTTT
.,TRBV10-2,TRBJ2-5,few,CASSEWAGAAVETQYF,TGCGCCAGCAGTGAGTGGGCGGGGGCCGCGGTAGAGACCCAGTACTTC
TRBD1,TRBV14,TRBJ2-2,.,CASSPQGADTGELFF,TGTGCCAGCAGCCCCCAGGGGGCCGACACCGGGGAGCTGTTTTTT
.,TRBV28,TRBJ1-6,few,CASSLRTDRQTRGSPLHF,TGTGCCAGCAGTTTACGTACTGACAGGCAAACAAGGGGATCACCCCTCCACTTT
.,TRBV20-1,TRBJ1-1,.,CSARDLEAFF,TGCAGTGCTAGAGATCTTGAAGCTTTCTTT
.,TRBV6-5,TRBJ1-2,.,CASSEVLRGNGYTF,TGTGCCAGCAGTGAAGTTCTTAGGGGTAATGGCTACACCTTC
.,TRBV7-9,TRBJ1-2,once,CASSPPGLEAFYGYTF,TGTGCCAGCAGCCCCCCGGGGTTGGAGGCTTTCTATGGCTACACCTTC
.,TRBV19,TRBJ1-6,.,CASKESSSYNSPLHF,TGTGCCAGTAAGGAGAGCAGCTCCTATAATTCACCCCTCCACTTT
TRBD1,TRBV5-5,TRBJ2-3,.,CASSFPPGQGGDTQYF,TGTGCCAGCAGCTTCCCACCGGGACAGGGGGGAGATACGCAGTATTTT
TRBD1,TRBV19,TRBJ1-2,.,CASNQGALRGYTF,TGTGCCAGTAATCAGGGGGCGTTGAGGGGCTACACCTTC
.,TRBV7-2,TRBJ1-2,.,CASSSNGRGRLNYGYTF,TGTGCCAGCAGTTCGAACGGCAGGGGAAGACTCAACTATGGCTACACCTTC
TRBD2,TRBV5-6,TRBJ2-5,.,CASSLDDLLGGRQETQYF,TGTGCCAGCAGCTTGGACGATCTGTTGGGGGGGAGGCAGGAGACCCAGTACTTC
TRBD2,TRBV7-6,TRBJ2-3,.,CASSVAGANCTDTQYF,TGTGCCAGCAGCGTAGCGGGGGCGAACTGCACAGATACGCAGTATTTT
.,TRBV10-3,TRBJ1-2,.,CATRTGTKTNYGYTF,TGTGCCACCCGGACCGGGACAAAGACAAACTATGGCTACACCTTC
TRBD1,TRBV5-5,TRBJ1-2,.,CASSLVGDRGDGYTF,TGTGCCAGCAGCTTGGTAGGGGACAGGGGGGATGGCTACACCTTC
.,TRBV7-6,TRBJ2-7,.,CASSHPRKTPFIDEQYF,TGTGCCAGCAGCCATCCTAGAAAGACTCCCTTTATCGACGAGCAGTACTTC
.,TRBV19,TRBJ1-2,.,CASSIGTGTYGYTF,TGTGCCAGTAGTATCGGTACAGGGACCTATGGCTACACCTTC
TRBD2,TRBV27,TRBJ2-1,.,CASSIQRGDYNEQFF,TGTGCCAGCAGTATCCAGCGGGGGGACTACAATGAGCAGTTCTTC
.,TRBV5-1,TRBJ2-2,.,CASSNAGSGELFF,TGCGCCAGCAGTAACGCAGGGTCCGGGGAGCTGTTTTTT
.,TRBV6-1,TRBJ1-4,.,CASSESQGAEKLFF,TGTGCCAGCAGTGAATCTCAGGGTGCGGAAAAACTGTTTTTT
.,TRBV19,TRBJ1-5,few,CASDDGGGQPQHF,TGTGCCAGCGACGACGGCGGCGGTCAGCCCCAGCATTTT
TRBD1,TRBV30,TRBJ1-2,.,CAWSPRDRLQINYGYTF,TGTGCCTGGAGTCCTCGGGACAGACTCCAAATTAACTATGGCTACACCTTC
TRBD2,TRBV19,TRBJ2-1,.,CASRRTSGNNEQFF,TGTGCCAGTAGACGGACTAGCGGGAACAATGAGCAGTTCTTC
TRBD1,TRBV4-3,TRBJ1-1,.,CASSLTTGERYLSEAFF,TGCGCCAGCAGCCTGACAACAGGGGAAAGATATCTGTCTGAAGCTTTCTTT
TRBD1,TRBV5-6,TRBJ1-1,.,CASSSDRHEAFF,TGTGCCAGCAGCTCGGACAGGCATGAAGCTTTCTTC
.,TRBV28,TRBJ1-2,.,CASSSRTIRHGYTF,TGTGCCAGCAGTTCACGGACAATAAGGCATGGCTACACCTTC
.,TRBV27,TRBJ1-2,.,CASSGGVANYGYTF,TGTGCCAGCAGTGGAGGGGTAGCTAACTATGGCTACACCTTC
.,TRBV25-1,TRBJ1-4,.,CAGSGPGGGYEKLFF,TGTGCCGGCAGTGGGCCGGGGGGGGGTTATGAAAAACTGTTTTTT
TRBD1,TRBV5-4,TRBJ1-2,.,CASSYNRGYGYTF,TGTGCCAGCAGCTATAACAGGGGATATGGCTACACCTTC
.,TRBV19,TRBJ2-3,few,CASSIGFRSTDTQYF,TGTGCCAGTAGTATAGGTTTCAGGAGCACAGATACGCAGTATTTT
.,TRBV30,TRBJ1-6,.,CAWSLTLAGLPLHF,TGTGCCTGGAGTCTAACCCTAGCCGGGTTACCCCTCCACTTT
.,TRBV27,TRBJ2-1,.,CASSPLRGTNNEQFF,TGTGCCAGCAGTCCTCTCCGGGGGACCAACAATGAGCAGTTCTTC
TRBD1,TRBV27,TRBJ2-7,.,CASSLYGDRDEQYF,TGTGCCAGCAGTTTATATGGGGACAGGGACGAGCAGTACTTC